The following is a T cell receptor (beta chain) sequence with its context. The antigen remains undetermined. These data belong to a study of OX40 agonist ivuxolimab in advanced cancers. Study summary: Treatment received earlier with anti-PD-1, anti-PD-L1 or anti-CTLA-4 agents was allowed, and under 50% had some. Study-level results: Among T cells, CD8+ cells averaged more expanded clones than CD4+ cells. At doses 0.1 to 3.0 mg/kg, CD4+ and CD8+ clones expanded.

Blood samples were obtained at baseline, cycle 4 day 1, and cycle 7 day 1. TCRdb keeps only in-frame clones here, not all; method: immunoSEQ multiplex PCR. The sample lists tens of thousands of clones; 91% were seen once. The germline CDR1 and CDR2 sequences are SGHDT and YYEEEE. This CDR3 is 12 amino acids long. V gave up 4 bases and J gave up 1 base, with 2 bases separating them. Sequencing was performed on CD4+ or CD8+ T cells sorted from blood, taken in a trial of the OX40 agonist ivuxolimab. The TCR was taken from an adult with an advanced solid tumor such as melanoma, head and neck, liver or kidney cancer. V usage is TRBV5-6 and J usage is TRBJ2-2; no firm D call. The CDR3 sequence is CASSGNTGELFF. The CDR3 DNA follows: TGTGCCAGCAGCGGGAACACCGGGGAGCTGTTTTTT. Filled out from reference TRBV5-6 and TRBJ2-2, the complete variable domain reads DAGVTQSPTHLIKTRGQQVTLRCSPKSGHDTVSWYQQALGQGPQFIFQYYEEEERQRGNFPDRFSGHQFPNYSSELNVNALLLGDSALYLCASSGNTGELFFGEGSRLTVL.